Each of the 20 T cell receptor beta chains below was sequenced from the same sample in a study of cytomegalovirus exposure and HLA in healthy donors. Primers: 60 Vbeta forward and 13 Jbeta reverse. The table came from immunoSEQ multiplex PCR; TCRdb's copy has only in-frame clones and leaves some out. The table shows about 250,000 clones, with approximately 80% occurring only once. Sequences were obtained from PBMCs. The receptors originated from a girl aged 2 to 9 in good health and CMV-seronegative.

This chain connects TRBV11-3 to TRBJ2-2, with 7 bases matching TRBD1. This CDR3 spans 16 amino acids. V was clipped by 8 bases and J by 6 bases; unmatched bases: 15. CDR1 is SGHNT, CDR2 YENEEA, per germline. The CDR3 loop is CASPITGDREAGELFF. CDR3 DNA sequence: TGTGCCAGCCCGATTACTGGGGACAGAGAAGCCGGGGAGCTGTTTTTT. The whole variable domain, remainder taken from reference TRBV11-3 and TRBJ2-2, is EAGVVQSPRYKIIEKKQPVAFWCNPISGHNTLYWYLQNLGQGPELLIRYENEEAVDDSQLPKDRFSAERLKGVDSTLKIQPAELGDSAVYLCASPITGDREAGELFFGEGSRLTVL.

The V and J genes are TRBV28 and TRBJ2-1, with 9 bases aligning to TRBD2. CDR3 length: 15 amino acids. J was trimmed by 5 bases and V by 5 bases; bases with no gene match: 7. Germline CDR1 and CDR2: MDHEN and SYDVKM. The CDR3 DNA is TGTGCCAGCAGTGACCCGGGACTAGCAGACAATGAGCAGTTCTTC. This translates into CASSDPGLADNEQFF. Combining the CDR3 with reference TRBV28 and TRBJ2-1 gives the whole variable domain DVKVTQSSRYLVKRTGEKVFLECVQDMDHENMFWYRQDPGLGLRLIYFSYDVKMKEKGDIPEGYSVSREKKERFSLILESASTNQTSMYLCASSDPGLADNEQFFGPGTRLTVL.

CDR3 nucleotide sequence: TGTGCCAGCTCACCACCGGGGACAGGGGGCCACGGGGAGCTGTTTTTT. It yields the protein CASSPPGTGGHGELFF. This rearrangement joins TRBV18 to TRBJ2-2; 12 bases align to TRBD1. From germline, CDR1 is KGHSH and CDR2 LQKENI. The V segment lost 0 bases and the J segment 7 bases; nucleotides outside the gene matches: 3. The CDR3 is made up of 16 amino acids.

The genes are TRBV19 and TRBJ1-4; D unresolved. Looked up from germline, CDR1 is LNHDA and CDR2 is SQIVND (reference sequence). Trimming shortened V by 3 bases and J by 8 bases, and 10 bases separated the two germline ends. The CDR3 sequence is 13 residues long. The CDR3 DNA is TGTGCCAGTAGTATGGACCGGAGGGAAAAACTGTTTTTT. As protein: CASSMDRREKLFF.

The chain combines TRBV9 with TRBJ1-2; the D is unclear. The CDR3 extends over 13 amino acids. Trimming left V 0 bases short and J 4 bases short, with 7 bases between. Germline CDR1 reads SGDLS; CDR2 reads YYNGEE. In nucleotides, the CDR3 is TGTGCCAGCAGCGTAGACACTAGCTATGGCTACACCTTC. Protein sequence: CASSVDTSYGYTF. The full variable domain, its missing parts supplied by reference TRBV9 and TRBJ1-2, is DSGVTQTPKHLITATGQRVTLRCSPRSGDLSVYWYQQSLDQGLQFLIQYYNGEERAKGNILERFSAQQFPDLHSELNLSSLELGDSALYFCASSVDTSYGYTFGSGTRLTVV.

Only a few counts were recorded for this clone. The chain joins TRBV5-1 to TRBJ2-6; no clear D gene. CDR1 is SGHRS and CDR2 is YFSETQ in the germline V gene. The CDR3 extends over 15 amino acids. Trimming removed 1 base from V and 2 bases from J, with 7 bases in between. CDR3 protein: CASSLWLPGANVLTF. The CDR3 coding sequence is TGCGCCAGCAGCTTGTGGCTCCCTGGGGCCAACGTCCTGACTTTC.

This clone was picked up one time. In DNA form, the CDR3 reads TGCGCCAGCAGCTTGGACAGATACAATGAGCAGTTCTTC. Translating gives CASSLDRYNEQFF. The V and J genes are TRBV5-1 and TRBJ2-1; unclear D gene. Germline-derived CDR1 and CDR2 are SGHRS and YFSETQ. The CDR3 covers 13 residues. V was clipped by 0 bases and J by 4 bases, with 5 bases between them.

The count of this clone is one. J is TRBJ2-7 and V is TRBV27, with 8 bases aligning to TRBD2. The germline V gene has CDR1 MNHEY and CDR2 SMNVEV (reference sequence). V lost 6 bases to trimming and J lost 0 bases; unmatched junction nucleotides: 10. This CDR3 has 16 amino acids. The CDR3 nucleotides read TGTGCCAGCAGGAAATTAGCGGGATCCAGCTCCTACGAGCAGTACTTC. The encoded protein is CASRKLAGSSSYEQYF.

The chain joins TRBV6-6 to TRBJ1-5; 8 bases match TRBD1. Per germline, CDR1 MNHNY and CDR2 SVGAGI (reference sequence). V gave up 3 bases and J gave up 2 bases; unmatched junction bases: 6. CDR3 length equals 16 residues. The CDR3 nucleotides are TGTGCCAGCAGTTATTTGACGGGACAGGGCAATCAGCCCCAGCATTTT. Its protein product is CASSYLTGQGNQPQHF.

The chain employs TRBV19 and TRBJ2-7; no firm D call. Germline V lookup: CDR1 LNHDA, CDR2 SQIVND (reference sequence). The CDR3 covers 13 residues. Trimming cost V 1 base and J 5 bases, with 9 bases left between them. Here the CDR3 reads CASSIAGSNEQYF. CDR3 DNA sequence: TGTGCCAGTAGTATAGCCGGGTCCAACGAGCAGTACTTC.

The chain recombines TRBV18 with TRBJ2-1; TRBD2 agrees at 7 bases. The CDR3 contains 17 residues. Germline V gene sequence: CDR1 KGHSH, CDR2 LQKENI. V gave up 3 bases and J gave up 12 bases; unmatched junction bases: 20. CDR3 loop: CASSPYSLAATPGGQFF. The DNA of the CDR3 is TGTGCCAGCTCACCTTATTCGCTAGCGGCCACCCCTGGGGGGCAGTTCTTC.

The chain recombines TRBV7-8 with TRBJ2-3; 14 bases fit TRBD2. Germline V gene data show CDR1 as SGHVS and CDR2 as FQNEAQ. The V gene end was trimmed by 4 bases and the J gene end by 3 bases; junction bases not matched to a gene: 6. The CDR3 totals 17 residues. For the CDR3, the DNA is TGTGCCAGCAGCTCCGGGACTAGCGGGGGCCTTACAGATACGCAGTATTTT. Amino acid sequence: CASSSGTSGGLTDTQYF. Using reference TRBV7-8 and TRBJ2-3 for the parts outside the CDR3, the full variable domain is GAGVSQSPRYKVAKRGQDVALRCDPISGHVSLFWYQQALGQGPEFLTYFQNEAQLDKSGLPSDRFFAERPEGSVSTLKIQRTQQEDSAVYLCASSSGTSGGLTDTQYFGPGTRLTVL.

The chain carries TRBV5-4 and TRBJ1-6; 7 nucleotides agree with TRBD1. The CDR3 is 16 residues long. CDR1 is SGHNT, CDR2 YYREEE, per germline (reference sequence). V gave up 3 bases and J gave up 6 bases; unmatched junction bases: 9. The CDR3 loop is CASSSLEGTVNSPLHF. The CDR3 DNA reads as TGTGCCAGCAGCTCGCTAGAAGGGACAGTTAATTCACCCCTCCACTTT.

This rearrangement joins TRBV5-1 to TRBJ1-1; 8 bases agree with TRBD1. After removal of 0 bases from V and 6 bases from J, the junction contained 13 bases not matched to a gene. This CDR3 region has 17 residues. Germline CDR1 is SGHRS and CDR2 is YFSETQ. Here the CDR3 DNA reads TGCGCCAGCAGCTTGGTTCAGGGGGCGAATATCGTCGCTGAAGCTTTCTTT. Translation: CASSLVQGANIVAEAFF.

For the CDR3, the DNA is TGTGCCAGCAGCTCCACCGGGGCGAACACCGGGGAGCTGTTTTTT. Protein sequence: CASSSTGANTGELFF. The chain uses TRBV7-3 and TRBJ2-2; TRBD2 might be the D (5 bases). The V gene lost 4 bases and the J gene lost 0 bases, with 9 bases spanning the gap. Germline lookup yields CDR1 SGHTA and CDR2 FQGTGA. This CDR3 is built from 15 residues.

The J gene is TRBJ1-2, the V gene TRBV19; 7 positions agree with TRBD1. Losses at the gene ends were 5 bases for V and 4 bases for J; bases not matched to a gene: 7. CDR1 is LNHDA and CDR2 is SQIVND in the germline V gene (reference sequence). The CDR3 is made up of 14 amino acids. CDR3 region: CASSPSGQTYGYTF. In nucleotides, the CDR3 is TGTGCCAGTAGTCCGTCGGGACAGACCTATGGCTACACCTTC.

This clone was counted between two and nine times. V gene TRBV29-1 combines with J gene TRBJ2-2; 10 nucleotides agree with TRBD2. The V gene's germline CDR1 is SQVTM and CDR2 ANQGSEA. The CDR3 contains 17 residues. V trimming: 7 bases; J trimming: 3 bases; junction bases outside the gene matches: 14. CDR3 DNA: TGCAGCGCCACCGGGACTAGCGAGCCTGTAGACACCGGGGAGCTGTTTTTT. Protein: CSATGTSEPVDTGELFF.

V usage is TRBV9 and J usage is TRBJ1-6, with 9 positions matching TRBD1. V lost 3 bases to trimming and J lost 6 bases; unmatched junction nucleotides: 10. The CDR3 covers 17 residues. CDR1 is SGDLS, CDR2 YYNGEE, per germline. The CDR3 nucleotides read TGTGCCAGCAGCGCAGCGGGACAGGGCATTAGTAATTCACCCCTCCACTTT. Its protein is CASSAAGQGISNSPLHF.

The chain is built from TRBV28 and TRBJ2-7; 8 bases fit TRBD1. Germline V gives CDR1 MDHEN, CDR2 SYDVKM. This CDR3 spans 14 amino acids. With V trimmed by 2 bases and J by 5 bases, 5 bases remained unmatched. CDR3 coding DNA: TGTGCCAGCAGTTTAAGCAGGGGGCGTCACGAGCAGTACTTC. Its protein product is CASSLSRGRHEQYF. The full variable domain, its missing parts supplied by reference TRBV28 and TRBJ2-7, is DVKVTQSSRYLVKRTGEKVFLECVQDMDHENMFWYRQDPGLGLRLIYFSYDVKMKEKGDIPEGYSVSREKKERFSLILESASTNQTSMYLCASSLSRGRHEQYFGPGTRLTVT.

The CDR3 reads CASTNEGAAYF. Written as DNA, the CDR3 is TGTGCCAGCACCAATGAGGGGGCAGCGTACTTC. This rearrangement joins TRBV7-9 to TRBJ2-5, with TRBD1 identical over 7 bases. There are 11 residues in the CDR3. Germline assignment: CDR1 SEHNR and CDR2 FQNEAQ (reference sequence). The junction had 9 bases not matched to a gene; V was cut back by 7 bases and J by 13 bases.